This T cell receptor beta chain stems from a study of blood T cell repertoires in COVID-19. Study-level background: Both acute and convalescent COVID-19 samples were obtained from the United States, Italy and Spain.

Categorization into cohorts depended on clinical history that participants reported. Each recovered donor of Cohort 3 presented with two negative PCRs, clearance, or symptom resolution. The V end was cut by 6 bases, the J end by 0 bases, with 11 bases between. Germline-derived CDR1 and CDR2 are MNHEY and SVGAGI. The CDR3 is made up of 14 amino acids. Original data processing: Nucleated cell number was recorded as an estimate derived from reference gene primer amplification. TCRdb's table, derived via immunoSEQ multiplex PCR, lists solely in-frame clones and lacks some. The V and J calls and the clone size are those of that table, but D and trimming were determined from the DNA. The sample lists more than 200,000 clones, nearly 90% seen once, with roughly a tenth in the top ten.

The specimen sequenced was PBMCs or T cells enriched from blood (not recorded which). The chain joins TRBV6-5 to TRBJ1-1; a weak D match, TRBD1 (5 bases). This clonotype originated in a young man who had recovered from COVID-19. The CDR3 DNA is TGTGCCAGCAGCCGACGACAGATGAACACTGAAGCTTTCTTT. Protein: CASSRRQMNTEAFF.